The T cell receptor beta chain described here comes from a study of blood T cell repertoires in COVID-19 (dated by TCRdb to the early 2020s). Some background on the complete study: Collaborator samples came from the United States, Italy and Spain and covered acute and convalescent phases of COVID-19. Samples came from the ongoing ImmuneRACE study (first 160 participants) plus 1,254 subjects from 6 global collaborators. The repertoires were released in a freely available public database intended as a resource for research on the immune response to SARS-CoV-2. Deeply sampled blood TCRbeta repertoires from subjects exposed to, actively infected with, or recovered from COVID-19 were included in the dataset. HLA class I and class II types, where available, came from metadata supplied by the sample provider rather than from assay-based typing. Sample metadata almost always included a de-identified subject ID, COVID-19 status, age in years and sex. The material from the prospective study consisted of cDNA or gDNA derived from T cells, B-cell-depleted T cells, or PBMCs. Results the study describes overall, beyond this receptor: The quantity of clinical and demographic metadata differed by source and by participant and was supplied without curation.

CDR1 and CDR2, looked up from the germline V gene (reference sequence), are LNHDA and SQIVND. V ends up 9 bases short and J 7 bases short, with an unmatched junction base count of 8. The CDR3 starts with the cysteine, ends with the phenylalanine, and has 15 residues. Only the CDR3 part of the read is kept: 45 bases, read in frame from the first base. A note on this clone: The target of this receptor is not known. Per-base quality was not reported, and no clone a single base away is much larger than it.

Collaborating institutions collected whole blood in K2EDTA tubes following their own protocols. For TCRbeta analysis, collaborator samples were shipped as frozen whole blood, as isolated PBMCs, or as DNA extracted from either sample type. The immunoSEQ Assay, a bias-controlled multiplex PCR, was used to amplify TCRbeta CDR3 regions from genomic DNA. On the authors' methods: The number of nucleated cells in each sample was estimated from the amplification of reference gene primers within the assay. To quantify the absolute abundance of each unique TCRbeta CDR3 rearrangement, sequence reads were collapsed and filtered. For each sample, productive Simpson clonality was calculated by taking the square root of Simpson's diversity index across productive rearrangements. In its TCRdb copy, this immuneACCESS table keeps in-frame sequences only and misses some clones. Where compared with another copy, unresolved V genes explain less than half of these, and the others have no known cause. Clonal size and the V and J genes are those of that table, whereas D and trimming came from the DNA. Here the sample has some 74,000 clones; under 85% occur a single time. 9.8% of the sample lies in the top ten.

Sequences were obtained from peripheral blood. The clonotype was recovered from a woman in her forties or fifties with acute or convalescent COVID-19. The V gene is TRBV19 and the J gene is TRBJ2-1; TRBD2 fits 14 bases in the junction. The nucleotides read TGTGCCAGCCGAACCGGGACTAGCGGGGGTAATGAGCAGTTCTTC. It specifies CASRTGTSGGNEQFF.